This T cell receptor (beta chain) was recovered during a study of molecular identifiers for immune sequencing clone quantification. The germline CDR1 and CDR2 sequences are ENHRY and SYGVKD. This CDR3 is 15 amino acids long. With 1 base removed from V and 1 base from J, the gap between germline ends came to 10 bases. One entry per CDR3 protein results from TCRdb running MiXCR on the PCR reads. The sample yields hundreds of thousands of distinct CDR3 sequences, roughly 23% seen once. With respect to this clonotype: This may be a read error: a much more frequent sequence differs by one nucleotide.

What was sequenced was naive CD8+ T cells from blood, with Jurkat cell RNA spiked in. Subset given: FACS-sorted CD8+CD4-CCR7+CD45RA+ naive T cells. The chain joins TRBV10-3 to TRBJ1-1; D ambiguous. The source is a human donor in good health. Some libraries in this study had Jurkat cell RNA spiked in. This CDR3 reads CAISEWEIENTEAFF. The DNA of the CDR3 is TGTGCCATCAGTGAGTGGGAGATCGAGAACACTGAAGCTTTCTTT.